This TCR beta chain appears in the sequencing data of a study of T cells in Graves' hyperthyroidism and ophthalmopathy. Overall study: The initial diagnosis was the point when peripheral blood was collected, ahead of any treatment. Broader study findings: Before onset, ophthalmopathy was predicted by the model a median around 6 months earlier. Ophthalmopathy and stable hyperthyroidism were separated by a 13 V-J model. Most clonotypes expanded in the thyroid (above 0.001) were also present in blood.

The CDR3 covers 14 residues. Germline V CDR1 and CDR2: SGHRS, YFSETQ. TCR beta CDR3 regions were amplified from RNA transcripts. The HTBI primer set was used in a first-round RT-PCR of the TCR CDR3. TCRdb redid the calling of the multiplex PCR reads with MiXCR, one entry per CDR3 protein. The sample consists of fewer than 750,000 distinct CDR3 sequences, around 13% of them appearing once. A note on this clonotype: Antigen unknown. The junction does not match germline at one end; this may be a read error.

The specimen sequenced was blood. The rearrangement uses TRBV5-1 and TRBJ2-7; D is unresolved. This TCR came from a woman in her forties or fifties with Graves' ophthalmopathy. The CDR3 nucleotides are TGCGCCAGCGGCTTGAAAGGCCCAGCCTACGAGCAGTACTTC. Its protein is CASGLKGPAYEQYF.